The text below deals with one T cell receptor (beta chain). The sample holds a few counts of this clonotype. Its antigen specificity is not known. No base quality values were provided; no much bigger clone lies one nucleotide off. For repertoire sequencing, the TCR beta CDR3 regions were amplified from RNA transcripts. The first round was an RT-PCR using HTBI primers with the Qiagen OneStep RT-PCR kit, and this first round was followed by a second-round multiplex PCR, then size selection and purification. The libraries underwent paired-end sequencing with 100 bp reads on an Illumina HiSeq2000. Under the source paper's analysis protocol: Reads were processed with SOAPnuke, discarding reads with adapters, uncalled bases, mean Phred below 15, or no exact constant-primer or identifier match. High-quality paired reads were merged with COPE v1.2.5. Clonotypes were defined as unique nucleotide sequences and were aligned to IMGT TRB V, D and J references using MiTCR v1.1. The analysis was limited to V-J combinations with a frequency above 0.0001, which together covered 99.2% of repertoires. For each V-J combination, a TCR clonal expansion and chaos score was defined as F50 clonal expansion divided by the chaos observed in the TCRdist matrix. Welch's t-statistics and random forest were used to reduce the features to 10 to 15 V-J combinations, which were then used as input to a naive Bayes classifier. The similarity between thyroid and blood repertoires was quantified using the Morisita-Horn index. TCRdb took the public reads, trimmed them with fastp at Q25, ran MiXCR for clone calling and kept in-frame beta chains. Rows with a matching CDR3 protein are joined into one entry that keeps the most common DNA and genes. The authors' filters were not applied to this entry. This sample is represented by 600,000 to 950,000 distinct CDR3 sequences; approximately 40% of them were singletons. Approximately 46% of the sample lies in the top ten.

The sample belongs to a study of Graves' ophthalmopathy and Graves' hyperthyroidism (dated by TCRdb to 2017 to 2018). Describing the broader study: Peripheral blood was collected before any treatment was given, at the time of initial diagnosis. The study used signatures of the TCR beta repertoire to tell Graves' ophthalmopathy apart from Graves' hyperthyroidism and to predict which patients would progress to ophthalmopathy. In total, approximately 140 blood samples were TCR-sequenced: 40 to 45 ophthalmopathy, some 80 hyperthyroidism and approximately 17 hyperthyroidism-to-ophthalmopathy patients. To explore V-J signatures that separate ophthalmopathy from hyperthyroidism, a discovery set of 100 patients was enrolled, consisting of 43 with ophthalmopathy and about 60 with stable hyperthyroidism. An independent validation cohort comprised about 20 hyperthyroidism patients and over 15 patients who later progressed from hyperthyroidism to ophthalmopathy. In five or six hyperthyroidism patients, the T-cell repertoires found in thyroid tissue were compared with those found in blood. Following sample collection, hyperthyroidism patients were given methimazole at a starting dose of 30 mg daily, and ophthalmopathy patients were given high-dose intravenous methylprednisolone.

Ophthalmopathy patients were characterized by moderately to severely active disease, a Clinical Activity Score of at least 3, a NOSPECS grade of at least 4, and a disease duration under 3 months. Patients were excluded if they had other autoimmune diseases, uncontrolled infections, pregnancy or lactation. Clinical symptoms, serum thyroxine, TRAb, thyroid ultrasound and orbital computed tomography formed the basis of the diagnosis. Using Ficoll-Paque density gradient centrifugation, PBMCs were isolated from approximately 11 ml of fresh peripheral blood. Total RNA was extracted using Trizol reagent, and RNA quality was checked on an Agilent 2100 Bioanalyzer. The germline V and J ends show losses of 5 bases and 1 base respectively, and no gene match explains 7 bases of the junction. Taken from the germline V gene (reference sequence), the CDR1 and CDR2 loops are SEHNR and FQNEAQ. The CDR3 starts with the cysteine, ends with the phenylalanine, and has 15 residues. Just CDR3 DNA is preserved here, 45 bases in frame from base 1.

Overall study outcomes, separate from this receptor: Sample size was not statistically predetermined, and group allocation was not concealed from the investigators. In validation, the model predicted ophthalmopathy progression with about 70% sensitivity and 72% to 80% specificity; roughly eleven predicted patients were CT-confirmed with GO in a median of 6.5 months. Most expanded thyroid clonotypes with frequency above 0.001 were also detected in blood, suggesting blood repertoires may reflect the thyroid immune response. Ophthalmopathy was separated from stable hyperthyroidism by the 13-signature model with about 89% sensitivity and 81% to 84% specificity in cross-validation and with 80%/75% in the test set.

The sequenced sample consisted of peripheral blood. The TCR originated in an adult man with Graves' ophthalmopathy. The chain uses TRBV7-9 and TRBJ2-7, with TRBD2 identical over 8 junction bases. Here the CDR3 is given as CASSPREGRSYEQYF. The DNA sequence is as follows: TGTGCCAGCAGCCCACGGGAGGGCAGGTCCTACGAGCAGTACTTC. Reference TRBV7-9 and TRBJ2-7 proteins supply the regions before and after the CDR3; the full variable domain is: DTGVSQNPRHKITKRGQNVTFRCDPISEHNRLYWYRQTLGQGPEFLTYFQNEAQLEKSRLLSDRFSAERPKGSFSTLEIQRTEQGDSAMYLCASSPREGRSYEQYFGPGTRLTVT.